The rows below give T cell receptor beta chains drawn from one sample of a study of blood T cell repertoires in COVID-19. Libraries were prepared by immunoSEQ multiplex PCR; TCRdb keeps only in-frame clonotypes and omits some of them. The sample has about 190,000 clones; 88% are singletons. Material for sequencing was peripheral blood. These receptors originate from a man in his late teens or twenties with active or convalescent COVID-19. Both conserved end residues are part of each CDR3. D genes are given only for firm matches. Some rows have no size entry. The others give once, few or many, or a class for an expanded clone.

abundance	d_gene	v_gene	j_gene	CDR3nt	CDR3aa
NA	TRBD1	TRBV6-5	TRBJ1-4	TGTGCCAGCAGTTACTCGCAGGGGGAAAATGAAAAACTGTTTTTT	CASSYSQGENEKLFF
NA	TRBD1	TRBV19	TRBJ1-5	TGTGCCAGTAGGGGAACGGGACAGGGACGGGACCAGCCCCAGCATTTT	CASRGTGQGRDQPQHF
few	NA	TRBV7-9	TRBJ2-7	TGTGCCAGCAGCTTTTCCAGCTACGAGCAGTACTTC	CASSFSSYEQYF
once	TRBD2	TRBV3-1/TRBV3-2	TRBJ2-1	TGTGCCAGCAGCCCTTCCGGGACTACCTACAATGAGCAGTTCTTC	CASSPSGTTYNEQFF
NA	TRBD1	TRBV6-2/TRBV6-3	TRBJ2-3	TGTGCCAGCAGTTTTCCGGGACAGGGATCCGGAGATACGCAGTATTTT	CASSFPGQGSGDTQYF
once	TRBD1	TRBV2	TRBJ1-2	TGTGCCAGCAGTGAAACTCGGACAGGGGGCCGGAACTATGGCTACACCTTC	CASSETRTGGRNYGYTF
NA	NA	TRBV5-1	TRBJ2-3	TGCGCCAGCGCAGGGAGCACAGATACGCAGTATTTT	CASAGSTDTQYF
NA	TRBD2	TRBV5-1	TRBJ2-1	TGCGCCAGCAGCTTTGGGACTAGCGGGGGGGCCAGAGAGTTCTTC	CASSFGTSGGAREFF
NA	NA	TRBV4-2	TRBJ2-7	TGTGCCAGCAGCCAAGATTTCGACTACATCTACGAGCAGTACTTC	CASSQDFDYIYEQYF
NA	NA	TRBV3-1/TRBV3-2	TRBJ1-1	TGTGCCAGCAGCCAATTCTCGCGATTCACTGAAGCTTTCTTT	CASSQFSRFTEAFF
NA	NA	TRBV7-8	TRBJ2-1	TGTGCCAGCAGCTTCCGCTCGCGGGGGACACCCTACAATGAGCAGTTCTTC	CASSFRSRGTPYNEQFF
NA	NA	TRBV4-3	TRBJ1-6	TGCGCCAGCAGCCAATTCGTTCAGAATAATTCACCCCTCCACTTT	CASSQFVQNNSPLHF
NA	NA	TRBV6-5	TRBJ1-3	TGTGCCAGCAGGCAACAGGGTTACGGAAACACCATATATTTT	CASRQQGYGNTIYF
few	NA	TRBV18	TRBJ1-2	TGTGCCAGCTCACCACCGGGCAGTGATGGCTACACCTTC	CASSPPGSDGYTF
NA	TRBD1	TRBV7-7	TRBJ2-2	TGTGCCAGCAGCTTAGGAGCCGGGACAGGGGACACCGGGGAGCTGTTTTTT	CASSLGAGTGDTGELFF
NA	NA	TRBV3-1/TRBV3-2	TRBJ1-1	TGTGCCAGCAGCCCGACGGGGGGGAGGTACACTGAAGCTTTCTTT	CASSPTGGRYTEAFF
NA	TRBD1	TRBV19	TRBJ2-2	TGTGCCAGTATACGGGACAGGGGGCACCTTGACACCGGGGAGCTGTTTTTT	CASIRDRGHLDTGELFF
NA	NA	TRBV27	TRBJ2-7	TGTGCCAGCAGTTTCGCAACAAGCTACGAGCAGTACTTC	CASSFATSYEQYF
NA	TRBD1	TRBV28	TRBJ2-2	TGTGCCAACCTGGGACAGGGAGACTCCGGGGAGCTGTTTTTT	CANLGQGDSGELFF
NA	NA	TRBV5-1	TRBJ2-7	TGCGCCAGCAGCCCCGGTCCGACAGAAAGCTACGAGCAGTACTTC	CASSPGPTESYEQYF
NA	TRBD2	TRBV19	TRBJ2-3	TGTGCCAACAATACTAGCGGGGGTAGAACAGATACGCAGTATTTT	CANNTSGGRTDTQYF
NA	TRBD1	TRBV6-5	TRBJ2-6	TGTGCCAGCAGTTGGACAGGGTCTGGGGCCAACGTCCTGACTTTC	CASSWTGSGANVLTF
NA	NA	TRBV28	TRBJ1-1	TGTGCCAGCAGCCCTGGGGCGGAAGCTTTCTTT	CASSPGAEAFF
NA	NA	TRBV12-3/TRBV12-4	TRBJ2-3	TGTGCCAGCAGTAGGACAGCAGATACGCAGTATTTT	CASSRTADTQYF
NA	TRBD2	TRBV14	TRBJ2-1	TGTGCCACCCCTCAGCAGCCAGGGATAGAGGGCGGGAGAAACAATGAGCAGTTCTTC	CATPQQPGIEGGRNNEQFF
few	TRBD2	TRBV18	TRBJ2-7	TGTGCCAGCTCACCAGCTAGCGGGAGCTACGAGCAGTACTTC	CASSPASGSYEQYF
few	NA	TRBV6-5	TRBJ2-2	TGTGCCAGCACCAGGGACTCACCGAACACCGGGGAGCTGTTTTTT	CASTRDSPNTGELFF
once	NA	TRBV2	TRBJ1-5	TGTGCCAGCAGTGTCTCGGGTCAGCCCCAGCATTTT	CASSVSGQPQHF
NA	NA	TRBV4-2	TRBJ1-1	TGTGCCAGCAGCCCTTCGGGGGAGGGGTCAACTGAAGCTTTCTTT	CASSPSGEGSTEAFF
NA	NA	TRBV19	TRBJ1-5	TGTGCCAGCCAACCGTCCTGGGGAGCGGTTCGCAGCAATCAGCCCCAGCATTTT	CASQPSWGAVRSNQPQHF
NA	NA	TRBV2	TRBJ2-2	TGTGCCAGCAGCGAACCTGCCGACAGTACGAACACCGGGGAGCTGTTTTTT	CASSEPADSTNTGELFF
NA	TRBD2	TRBV10-3	TRBJ2-7	TGTGCCATCAGTGAGTCTCTAGCGGGGGTAGTAAACGAGCAGTACTTC	CAISESLAGVVNEQYF
NA	TRBD1	TRBV7-2	TRBJ1-1	TGTGCCAGCAGCCGCGGACAGGTGAACACTGAAGCTTTCTTT	CASSRGQVNTEAFF
few	TRBD1	TRBV9	TRBJ1-1	TGTGCCAGCACCTTAGGGGGACAGCTGAACACTGAAGCTTTCTTT	CASTLGGQLNTEAFF
NA	NA	TRBV5-8	TRBJ1-2	TGTGCCAGCAGCTTGCAGGGAATCGTTTATGGCTACACCTTC	CASSLQGIVYGYTF
NA	TRBD1	TRBV19	TRBJ2-7	TGTGCCAGCAGGGGACAGGGTATCCACGAGCAGTACTTC	CASRGQGIHEQYF
NA	NA	TRBV11-3	TRBJ2-7	TGTGCCAGCAGCTCTTCTCGGGGGTCTCACGAGCAGTACTTC	CASSSSRGSHEQYF
NA	NA	TRBV2	TRBJ1-1	TGTGCCAGCGTACGGGGGGCTGAAGCTTTCTTT	CASVRGAEAFF
NA	NA	TRBV7-9	TRBJ1-2	TGTGCCAGCAGCTTAGAGTACTCGGGCTACACCTTC	CASSLEYSGYTF
NA	NA	TRBV7-9	TRBJ1-3	TGTGCCAGCAGCTTAGGTTACAGGTTGAGCTCTGGAAACACCATATATTTT	CASSLGYRLSSGNTIYF
NA	NA	TRBV6-1	TRBJ2-3	TGTGCCAGCAGTGAAACGTCGCATGCGGGGCCCACAGATACGCAGTATTTT	CASSETSHAGPTDTQYF
NA	TRBD2	TRBV5-8	TRBJ2-7	TGTGCCAGCAGCTCGGGAGGGGGAAGCTCCTACGAGCAGTACTTC	CASSSGGGSSYEQYF
NA	NA	TRBV25-1	TRBJ1-3	TGTGCCAGCAGTTTCTCCAGGGCCTCTGGAAACACCATATATTTT	CASSFSRASGNTIYF
NA	TRBD1	TRBV19	TRBJ2-1	TGTGCCAGTAGTATTTCCGGGACAGGGAGGAGGAATGAGCAGTTCTTC	CASSISGTGRRNEQFF
NA	NA	TRBV5-1	TRBJ2-5	TGCGCCAGCAGCTTAAGGGGGTCTGGGGAGACCCAGTACTTC	CASSLRGSGETQYF
NA	TRBD2	TRBV3-1/TRBV3-2	TRBJ2-5	TGTGCCAGCAGCCAAGGGCCTCCTAGCGGGGGGCAAGAGACCCAGTACTTC	CASSQGPPSGGQETQYF
NA	NA	TRBV28	TRBJ2-4	TGTGCCACCACCTCGACAGCGCTTTACACTCAGTACTTC	CATTSTALYTQYF
NA	TRBD2	TRBV11-2	TRBJ2-3	TGTGCCAGCAGCTTGGGACTAGCGGTAGATACGCAGTATTTT	CASSLGLAVDTQYF
NA	NA	TRBV5-1	TRBJ1-2	TGCGCCAGCAGCTTGTCAACGGGGGACTATGGCTACACCTTC	CASSLSTGDYGYTF
NA	TRBD2	TRBV4-2	TRBJ2-3	TGTGCCAGCAGCCAAGGAACTAGCGGGAGGGATACGCAGTATTTT	CASSQGTSGRDTQYF
NA	NA	TRBV5-5	TRBJ2-5	TGTGCCAGCAGCCCACGGGGGTACCAAGAGACCCAGTACTTC	CASSPRGYQETQYF
few	NA	TRBV30	TRBJ1-6	TGTGCCTGGAGTGTACTTAGGGGCGCTAATTCACCCCTCCACTTT	CAWSVLRGANSPLHF
once	TRBD2	TRBV6-5	TRBJ2-5	TGTGCCAGCGGGACTAGCGGGGCGAGAGAGACCCAGTACTTC	CASGTSGARETQYF
NA	TRBD1	TRBV5-1	TRBJ2-2	TGCGCCAGCAGCCGGGGACAGAGGAACACCGGGGAGCTGTTTTTT	CASSRGQRNTGELFF
NA	NA	TRBV24-1	TRBJ1-5	TGTGCCACTGGAGGAAGCAATCAGCCCCAGCATTTT	CATGGSNQPQHF
NA	NA	TRBV25-1	TRBJ2-7	TGTGCCAGCAGTGGTACTGGCGGCACCTACGAGCAGTACTTC	CASSGTGGTYEQYF
NA	NA	TRBV2	TRBJ2-5	TGTGCCAGCAGTCTTCGGGTAAAAGAGACCCAGTACTTC	CASSLRVKETQYF
NA	TRBD1	TRBV27	TRBJ1-5	TGTGCCAGCAGTCCCACCGGCGCCAGGGGGAGGAATCAGCCCCAGCATTTT	CASSPTGARGRNQPQHF